The T cell receptor beta chain described here comes from a study of Ad26.COV2.S vaccination and SARS-CoV-2 variants. Study information: Participants got Ad26.COV2.S intramuscularly, once or twice 56 days apart.

Noted treatment: some 20 received Ad26.COV2.S at low or high dose, single or two shots; five or six received placebo; per-sample allocation not given. Each sample was drawn 63 days after the first injection (of vaccine or placebo). General observations from the study: While placebo recipients had lower spike-specific TCR breadth, vaccine recipients had more.

Sequenced by immunoSEQ multiplex PCR; TCRdb stores in-frame clones only, minus some. The top ten clones hold around 3% of a sample with about 280,000 clones, about 87% of them seen once. As concerns this clone: Its antigen is not identified.

Specimen: peripheral blood, collected in a trial of Ad26.COV2.S vaccine versus placebo. This TCR was recovered from a person between 18 and 59 years old who received the Ad26.COV2.S COVID-19 vaccine or a placebo.

CDR3 sequence (DNA): TGTGCCAGCAGCGCCGGACTAGCCGGGGAGCTGTTTTTT. This translates into CASSAGLAGELFF. V is TRBV7-2 and J is TRBJ2-2, with 7 nucleotides matching TRBD2. The junction had 3 bases not matched to a gene; V was cut back by 5 bases and J by 6 bases. This CDR3 spans 13 amino acids. From germline, CDR1 is SGHTA and CDR2 FQGNSA.